This T cell receptor beta chain was sequenced during a study of blood T cell repertoires in COVID-19. Overall study context: Both acute and convalescent COVID-19 samples were obtained from the United States, Italy and Spain. From T cells, B-cell-depleted T cells, or PBMCs came the material, which was cDNA or gDNA.

The germline CDR1 and CDR2 sequences are SGHTA and FQGTGA. This CDR3 has 16 amino acids. The ends were cut back, 4 bases at V and 2 bases at J, with 14 bases in the middle. Methods used by the authors: Reference gene primer amplification in the assay estimated nucleated cell counts. Sequencing used immunoSEQ multiplex PCR; TCRdb keeps in-frame clones, though not all of them. From that table come the V and J calls and clone size; the DNA was used to work out D and trimming. The table includes approximately 140,000 clones, 65% to 80% detected once. The sequence derives from a man aged 55 to 70 with acute or convalescent COVID-19. This rearrangement joins TRBV7-3 to TRBJ2-2; maybe TRBD1 (6 bases). The specimen was peripheral blood. The CDR3 DNA reads as TGTGCCAGCAGCTGGACCGGGACATTAAACACCGGGGAGCTGTTTTTT. It codes for CASSWTGTLNTGELFF.